This TCR beta chain was sequenced in a study of T cell repertoires in cytomegalovirus infection. For the study at large: Signatures in public TCR beta sequences pointed to both CMV infection and matching HLA type.

This clonotype was counted a few times. Its antigen is undetermined. Via MiXCR, TCRdb re-called the reads, giving one row per CDR3 protein. The table lists 200,000 to 300,000 distinct CDR3 sequences, approximately 9.1% of them singletons, with roughly 15% in the top ten. Findings and limits, study-wide: CMV carriers with the relevant HLA were identified by cumulative public TCR beta family frequency. Clonotypes of TCR beta that were HLA-C-restricted and CMV-specific dominated the ex vivo response.

CDR3 length: 17 amino acids. Trimming cost V 0 bases and J 3 bases, with 15 bases left between them. Germline V gene sequence: CDR1 DFQATT, CDR2 SNEGSKA (reference sequence). This chain joins TRBV20-1 and TRBJ1-6; D is possibly TRBD1 (6 bases). The specimen sequenced was PBMCs. The clonotype comes from a human donor in good health (CMV status not recorded). Some clones in this sample may be carry-over from other donors' samples. As DNA, the CDR3 is TGCAGTGCTAGAGATTCCCGGACAGACCTCTATAATTCACCCCTCCACTTT. Translated, it gives CSARDSRTDLYNSPLHF.